These T cell receptor beta chains were read from a single sample in a study of cytomegalovirus exposure and HLA in healthy donors. Libraries were prepared by immunoSEQ multiplex PCR; TCRdb keeps only in-frame clonotypes and omits some of them. Of some 130,000 clones in the sample, about 74% were seen once. The sequencing input was PBMCs. These receptor sequences come from a male donor in good health and CMV-seronegative. Both conserved end residues are part of each CDR3. Fields, in order: clone size, J gene, V gene, D gene, CDR3 DNA, CDR3 protein. A D gene is named only where the DNA matches it firmly. Size tells how often a clone was seen (once, few, many) or the class of an expanded clone, and some rows leave it out.

NA | TRBJ1-2 | TRBV6-1 | NA | TGTGCCAGCAGTCCACAGGGCCGTGGCTACACCTTC | CASSPQGRGYTF
NA | TRBJ2-2 | TRBV9 | NA | TGTGCCAGCAGCGTAGGGGCGGGTACCGGGGAGCTGTTTTTT | CASSVGAGTGELFF
NA | TRBJ2-7 | TRBV30 | TRBD1 | TGTGCCTGTGACAGGGAGTACTACGAGCAGTACTTC | CACDREYYEQYF
once | TRBJ1-1 | TRBV5-4 | TRBD1 | TGTGCCAGCAGCCCAGTCCCGCCCGACAGGGGGCGGGACACTGAAGCTTTCTTT | CASSPVPPDRGRDTEAFF
NA | TRBJ2-7 | TRBV30 | NA | TGTGCCTGGAGGCCCAGGGTAGCCTACGAGCAGTACTTC | CAWRPRVAYEQYF
NA | TRBJ1-2 | TRBV28 | TRBD1 | TGTGCCAGCAGCCCCCTGGACAGGCACTATGGCTACACCTTC | CASSPLDRHYGYTF
NA | TRBJ1-4 | TRBV30 | NA | TGTGCCTGGTCCCCAACGGGGATTGCAGGTGAAAAACTGTTTTTT | CAWSPTGIAGEKLFF
few | TRBJ2-1 | TRBV5-4 | TRBD2 | TGTGCCAGCCACAGTGGGAGCGGGAGTATCGATGAGCAGTTCTTC | CASHSGSGSIDEQFF
once | TRBJ2-1 | TRBV27 | TRBD1 | TGTGCCAGCAGTTTAAGGGGACAGGACGATCTAAATGAGCAGTTCTTC | CASSLRGQDDLNEQFF
NA | TRBJ1-1 | TRBV25-1 | TRBD1 | TGTGCCAGCATGGGATTGACAGGGGGGGACACTGAAGCTTTCTTT | CASMGLTGGDTEAFF
NA | TRBJ2-1 | TRBV27 | TRBD2 | TGTGCCAGCAGTACGACTAGCGGGAGACTTTATACGGGCAATGAGCAGTTCTTC | CASSTTSGRLYTGNEQFF
NA | TRBJ2-2 | TRBV5-8 | NA | TGTGCCAGCAGCTTGAAAACAGGGTGGGTCATCGGGGAGCTGTTTTTT | CASSLKTGWVIGELFF
NA | TRBJ1-5 | TRBV27 | NA | TGTGCCAGCGCCTTAATGGGTGGGAGGAGCAATCAGCCCCAGCATTTT | CASALMGGRSNQPQHF
NA | TRBJ2-1 | TRBV14 | NA | TGTGCCAGCAGCCAAGCCCCACGCCAATCTACCCGGTGGGAGCAGTTCTTC | CASSQAPRQSTRWEQFF
few | TRBJ2-7 | TRBV28 | NA | TGTGCCAGCAGTCTCCGCGGCAAATTCAACGAGCAGTACTTC | CASSLRGKFNEQYF
NA | TRBJ1-1 | TRBV7-6 | NA | TGTGCCAGCAGTGCCCCGGGTAGAGCGAACACTGAAGCTTTCTTT | CASSAPGRANTEAFF
few | TRBJ2-7 | TRBV5-6 | NA | TGTGCCAGCACTAACTCACTCAGGGGCCCGACCTACGAGCAGTACTTC | CASTNSLRGPTYEQYF
NA | TRBJ2-2 | TRBV30 | NA | TGTGCCTGGAGGCACAGGGAAGACACCGGGGAGCTGTTTTTT | CAWRHREDTGELFF
once | TRBJ2-7 | TRBV29-1 | NA | TGCAGCGCCCTTGAGGATTCCTACGAGCAGTACTTC | CSALEDSYEQYF
NA | TRBJ1-6 | TRBV5-1 | NA | TGCGCCAGCAGCTTGGCCGGGCAGGGGAAGGGGTCACCCCTCCACTTT | CASSLAGQGKGSPLHF
NA | TRBJ2-1 | TRBV7-3 | TRBD2 | TGTGCCAGCAGCCCCTGGACTAGCGGGATGAATGAGCAGTTCTTC | CASSPWTSGMNEQFF
NA | TRBJ2-1 | TRBV30 | TRBD2 | TGTGCCTGGAGTGTACCGGAGTTAGCGGGGGGAAAGAATGAGCAGTTCTTC | CAWSVPELAGGKNEQFF
NA | TRBJ2-7 | TRBV18 | TRBD1 | TGTGCCAGCTCGGCACAGGGGTCCGAGCAGTACTTC | CASSAQGSEQYF
NA | TRBJ2-2 | TRBV14 | NA | TGTGCCAGCGAAACGGGACACAACACCGGGGAGCTGTTTTTT | CASETGHNTGELFF
NA | TRBJ2-5 | TRBV5-6 | TRBD2 | TGTGCCAGCAGCTTGTCGACTAGCGGGGGGTTGATTTACCAAGAGACCCAGTACTTC | CASSLSTSGGLIYQETQYF
NA | TRBJ1-1 | TRBV7-2 | NA | TGTGCCAGCACTCGAGGGGGAGTGAACACTGAAGCTTTCTTT | CASTRGGVNTEAFF
NA | TRBJ1-1 | TRBV6-5 | NA | TGTGCCAGCAGTAAAGGGAGGAACACTGAAGCTTTCTTT | CASSKGRNTEAFF
NA | TRBJ2-3 | TRBV7-3 | NA | TGTGCCAGCAAAATGGCGGGGAGCACAGATACGCAGTATTTT | CASKMAGSTDTQYF
NA | TRBJ2-2 | TRBV6-5 | NA | TGTGCCAGCAGTTATCTCGGGGAGCTGTTTTTT | CASSYLGELFF
once | TRBJ2-7 | TRBV7-9 | NA | TGTGCCAGCGCAGGACAACCCTCCTACGAGCAGTACTTC | CASAGQPSYEQYF
NA | TRBJ2-1 | TRBV6-1 | NA | TGTGCCACCCTGGGGCTGCTCAATGAGCAGTTCTTC | CATLGLLNEQFF
once | TRBJ1-1 | TRBV5-4 | NA | TGTGCCAGCAGCCTCCCCAGCCAGGGCATGGCGAACACTGAAGCTTTCTTT | CASSLPSQGMANTEAFF
NA | TRBJ1-6 | TRBV6-5 | TRBD1 | TGTGCCAGCAGTTCAAAAGGACAGGACTTTGGTTTGGCCCTCCACTTT | CASSSKGQDFGLALHF
NA | TRBJ1-1 | TRBV6-1 | TRBD1 | TGTGCCAGCAAATCGACAGGGTTCACTGAAGCTTTCTTT | CASKSTGFTEAFF
NA | TRBJ2-5 | TRBV2 | NA | TGTGCCAGCAGTGAGAACTACCGCCAAGAGACCCAGTACTTC | CASSENYRQETQYF
NA | TRBJ2-3 | TRBV19 | NA | TGTGCCAGTAGTCTCTTAGATACGCAGTATTTT | CASSLLDTQYF
NA | TRBJ2-1 | TRBV27 | TRBD2 | TGTGCCAGCAGTTCGCCTCGACTAGCGGGAGGTGGGGAGCAGTTCTTC | CASSSPRLAGGGEQFF
NA | TRBJ1-3 | TRBV28 | NA | TGTGCCAGCAGGCCGAAAAGGGGGACCCTCTCTGGAAACACCATATATTTT | CASRPKRGTLSGNTIYF
few | TRBJ1-6 | TRBV14 | NA | TGTGCCAGCAGCCAAGGACAGTTTCTACCCCTCCACTTT | CASSQGQFLPLHF
once | TRBJ2-7 | TRBV7-8 | NA | TGTGCCAGCAGCCTCTCCTACGAGCAGTACTTC | CASSLSYEQYF
NA | TRBJ2-7 | TRBV19 | TRBD2 | TGTGCCAGTAGTTCGAGCGGGATCCCCATCGAGCAGTACTTC | CASSSSGIPIEQYF
NA | TRBJ2-6 | TRBV28 | NA | TGTGCCAGCAGTTTTATTAGGAGCTCTGGGGCCAACGTCCTGACTTTC | CASSFIRSSGANVLTF
NA | TRBJ2-7 | TRBV5-8 | TRBD2 | TGTGCCAGCAGCTTAGGGCGGGGGACCTCCTACGAGCAGTACTTC | CASSLGRGTSYEQYF
NA | TRBJ2-7 | TRBV28 | NA | TGTGCCAGCCATACCTCAAGCAGAGACTACGAGCAGTACTTC | CASHTSSRDYEQYF
NA | TRBJ2-7 | TRBV5-4 | TRBD1 | TGTGCCAGCAGCTTCGAGACAGGGGGCCCGTACGAGCAGTACTTC | CASSFETGGPYEQYF
NA | TRBJ1-5 | TRBV28 | NA | TGTGCCAGCAGTTTTCGTGGACATGTTGAACTCCAGCCCCAGCATTTT | CASSFRGHVELQPQHF
NA | TRBJ2-1 | TRBV7-3 | NA | TGTTCCAGCAGCTTATTCCCTAGTCAGAACAATGAGCAGTTCTTC | CSSSLFPSQNNEQFF
NA | TRBJ2-2 | TRBV28 | NA | TGTGCCAGCAGCCCCCCTCCAGGGGCCGGGGAGCTGTTTTTT | CASSPPPGAGELFF
NA | TRBJ2-1 | TRBV7-3 | TRBD1 | TGTGCCAGCAGCTTGGGACAGGGCCCCAATGAGCAGTTCTTC | CASSLGQGPNEQFF
NA | TRBJ1-2 | TRBV28 | TRBD1 | TGTGCCAGCAGTCCCCAAGCTACGACAGGGGGCGATGATGGCTACACCTTC | CASSPQATTGGDDGYTF
NA | TRBJ1-6 | TRBV5-4 | NA | TGTGCCAGCAGCCCCCCCGGAGGGAATAATTCACCCCTCCACTTT | CASSPPGGNNSPLHF
NA | TRBJ2-3 | TRBV5-1 | TRBD2 | TGCGCCAGCAGCTTGGTGGCTAGCGGGGGTACAGATACGCAGTATTTT | CASSLVASGGTDTQYF
NA | TRBJ1-4 | TRBV7-6 | NA | TGTGCCAGCAGCTCCGGGGGTCTTTTTGAAAAACTGTTTTTT | CASSSGGLFEKLFF
NA | TRBJ2-7 | TRBV10-3 | TRBD2 | TGTGCCACCAGGGAGGGGTCTAGCGGGAGAGACGAGCAGTACTTC | CATREGSSGRDEQYF
NA | TRBJ1-5 | TRBV19 | TRBD1 | TGTGCCAGTAGTACCGACAGGGCCGTGGGACAGCCCCAGCATTTT | CASSTDRAVGQPQHF
NA | TRBJ2-3 | TRBV9 | NA | TGTGCCAGCAGCGTGTCAGCGCGGGGAAGGAGGGATACGCAGTATTTT | CASSVSARGRRDTQYF
NA | TRBJ1-4 | TRBV4-3 | TRBD1 | TGCGCCAGCAGCCTAGGGGACAGTAATAATGAAAAACTGTTTTTT | CASSLGDSNNEKLFF
NA | TRBJ2-2 | TRBV15 | NA | TGTGCCACCTCCCCCCGGGGAACCGGGGAGCTGTTTTTT | CATSPRGTGELFF